This is a list of T cell receptor beta chains from one sample in a study of identical twins. TCRdb re-derived calls from the 5' RACE reads in MiXCR, one entry per CDR3 protein. This sample carries 550,000 to 700,000 distinct CDR3 sequences, around 20% of them seen once, and the ten largest clones take 4% to 4.5%. This sample was also put to use in a study of T cells expressing NK-cell markers.

Sequencing used PBMCs. These receptors were collected from a young woman in good health. Each CDR3 is given with its conserved first and last residue. A D gene is named only where the DNA matches it firmly. A clone size is listed for some rows: how often the clone was seen (once, few, many), or a class if it is expanded.

V gene: TRBV20-1
D gene: .
J gene: TRBJ1-3
clone size: .
CDR3 length: 13
CDR3 protein: CSAVGQSGNTIYF
CDR3 DNA: TGCAGTGCCGTCGGACAGTCAGGAAACACCATATATTTT

V gene: TRBV10-3
D gene: TRBD1
J gene: TRBJ2-5
clone size: .
CDR3 length: 14
CDR3 protein: CAISKRQGVETQYF
CDR3 DNA: TGTGCCATCAGCAAAAGACAGGGAGTGGAGACCCAGTACTTC

V gene: TRBV20-1
D gene: .
J gene: TRBJ2-3
clone size: .
CDR3 length: 13
CDR3 protein: CSAHPGKADTQYF
CDR3 DNA: TGCAGTGCTCACCCAGGGAAGGCAGATACGCAGTATTTT

V gene: TRBV11-3
D gene: .
J gene: TRBJ2-4
clone size: few
CDR3 length: 16
CDR3 protein: CASSLRYRLAKNIQYF
CDR3 DNA: TGTGCCAGCAGCCTTAGATACCGACTAGCCAAAAACATTCAGTACTTC

V gene: TRBV12-3/TRBV12-4
D gene: .
J gene: TRBJ2-4
clone size: .
CDR3 length: 14
CDR3 protein: CASSLGGWENIQYF
CDR3 DNA: TGTGCCAGCAGTTTGGGGGGTTGGGAAAACATTCAGTACTTC

V gene: TRBV6-6
D gene: .
J gene: TRBJ2-1
clone size: few
CDR3 length: 12
CDR3 protein: CASTGTGNEQFF
CDR3 DNA: TGTGCCAGCACAGGGACTGGCAATGAGCAGTTCTTC

V gene: TRBV12-3/TRBV12-4
D gene: .
J gene: TRBJ2-1
clone size: .
CDR3 length: 13
CDR3 protein: CASHTHGYNEQFF
CDR3 DNA: TGTGCCAGCCATACCCACGGGTACAATGAGCAGTTCTTC

V gene: TRBV6-2/TRBV6-3
D gene: TRBD2
J gene: TRBJ2-2
clone size: .
CDR3 length: 20
CDR3 protein: CASSYSTSLAGGPDTGELFF
CDR3 DNA: TGTGCCAGCAGTTACTCTACCAGCCTAGCGGGAGGGCCGGACACCGGGGAGCTGTTTTTT

V gene: TRBV28
D gene: .
J gene: TRBJ2-7
clone size: .
CDR3 length: 12
CDR3 protein: CATGLSSYEQYF
CDR3 DNA: TGTGCCACCGGACTCAGCTCCTACGAGCAGTACTTC

V gene: TRBV16
D gene: .
J gene: TRBJ1-4
clone size: many
CDR3 length: 15
CDR3 protein: CASSQSTSRPEKLFF
CDR3 DNA: TGTGCCAGCAGCCAATCAACGAGTAGACCTGAAAAACTGTTTTTT

V gene: TRBV12-3/TRBV12-4
D gene: .
J gene: TRBJ2-3
clone size: .
CDR3 length: 16
CDR3 protein: CASSLRRTGVGDTQYF
CDR3 DNA: TGTGCCAGCAGTTTACGGAGAACGGGGGTTGGTGATACGCAGTATTTT

V gene: TRBV10-3
D gene: .
J gene: TRBJ2-6
clone size: .
CDR3 length: 14
CDR3 protein: CAIRDSPGANVLTF
CDR3 DNA: TGTGCCATCAGGGACAGCCCTGGGGCCAACGTCCTGACTTTC

V gene: TRBV12-3/TRBV12-4
D gene: .
J gene: TRBJ2-3
clone size: few
CDR3 length: 15
CDR3 protein: CASSLPRERADTQYF
CDR3 DNA: TGTGCCAGCAGTTTACCCAGGGAAAGGGCAGATACGCAGTATTTT

V gene: TRBV20-1
D gene: TRBD2
J gene: TRBJ2-3
clone size: .
CDR3 length: 19
CDR3 protein: CSALRRGTSGGTSTDTQYF
CDR3 DNA: TGCAGTGCTCTTAGGAGGGGGACTAGCGGGGGTACTAGCACAGATACGCAGTATTTT

V gene: TRBV7-8
D gene: .
J gene: TRBJ1-2
clone size: .
CDR3 length: 16
CDR3 protein: CASSSPMMTGGYGYTF
CDR3 DNA: TGTGCCAGCAGCTCGCCTATGATGACAGGCGGCTATGGCTACACCTTC

V gene: TRBV5-1
D gene: TRBD1
J gene: TRBJ2-7
clone size: .
CDR3 length: 13
CDR3 protein: CASSLERGLEQYF
CDR3 DNA: TGCGCCAGCAGCTTGGAAAGGGGGCTCGAGCAGTACTTC

V gene: TRBV5-1
D gene: TRBD2
J gene: TRBJ2-7
clone size: few
CDR3 length: 18
CDR3 protein: CASSLGGTSGRSSYEQYF
CDR3 DNA: TGCGCCAGCAGCTTAGGGGGGACTAGCGGGAGATCCTCCTACGAGCAGTACTTC

V gene: TRBV7-2
D gene: TRBD2
J gene: TRBJ2-3
clone size: few
CDR3 length: 17
CDR3 protein: CASSFSSTSGRTDTQYF
CDR3 DNA: TGTGCCAGCAGCTTTAGCTCAACTAGCGGGAGGACAGATACGCAGTATTTT

V gene: TRBV7-8
D gene: .
J gene: TRBJ2-1
clone size: many
CDR3 length: 15
CDR3 protein: CASSLGPDGYNEQFF
CDR3 DNA: TGTGCCAGCAGCTTAGGACCGGACGGTTACAATGAGCAGTTCTTC

V gene: TRBV6-2/TRBV6-3
D gene: .
J gene: TRBJ2-7
clone size: many
CDR3 length: 11
CDR3 protein: CASSYSLEQYF
CDR3 DNA: TGTGCCAGCAGTTACTCTCTCGAGCAGTACTTC

V gene: TRBV12-3/TRBV12-4
D gene: TRBD1
J gene: TRBJ1-6
clone size: few
CDR3 length: 17
CDR3 protein: CASTPGQGAFMNSPLHF
CDR3 DNA: TGTGCCAGCACCCCTGGACAGGGGGCCTTTATGAATTCACCCCTCCACTTT

V gene: TRBV20-1
D gene: .
J gene: TRBJ2-7
clone size: .
CDR3 length: 14
CDR3 protein: CSAREPRGVGEQYF
CDR3 DNA: TGCAGTGCTAGAGAGCCTAGGGGGGTCGGCGAGCAGTACTTC

V gene: TRBV5-1
D gene: TRBD2
J gene: TRBJ2-2
clone size: .
CDR3 length: 15
CDR3 protein: CASSSGGTATGELFF
CDR3 DNA: TGCGCCAGCAGCTCGGGGGGGACTGCCACCGGGGAGCTGTTTTTT

V gene: TRBV12-3/TRBV12-4
D gene: .
J gene: TRBJ1-1
clone size: many
CDR3 length: 13
CDR3 protein: CASRQNLNTEAFF
CDR3 DNA: TGTGCCAGCAGGCAGAACCTGAACACTGAAGCTTTCTTT

V gene: TRBV30
D gene: .
J gene: TRBJ2-1
clone size: .
CDR3 length: 13
CDR3 protein: CAWSVLLDAEQFF
CDR3 DNA: TGTGCCTGGAGTGTACTGCTCGACGCAGAGCAGTTCTTC

V gene: TRBV21-1
D gene: .
J gene: TRBJ2-5
clone size: .
CDR3 length: 16
CDR3 protein: CASSKIRQGAKETQYF
CDR3 DNA: TGTGCCAGCAGCAAAATTCGGCAGGGGGCAAAAGAGACCCAGTACTTC

V gene: TRBV7-9
D gene: TRBD1
J gene: TRBJ1-6
clone size: .
CDR3 length: 12
CDR3 protein: CASRQGEGPLHF
CDR3 DNA: TGTGCCAGCCGGCAGGGGGAAGGCCCCCTCCACTTT

V gene: TRBV12-3/TRBV12-4
D gene: .
J gene: TRBJ2-1
clone size: many
CDR3 length: 14
CDR3 protein: CASSPGPAANEQFF
CDR3 DNA: TGTGCCAGCAGTCCCGGACCCGCGGCCAATGAGCAGTTCTTC

V gene: TRBV10-2
D gene: .
J gene: TRBJ2-2
clone size: once
CDR3 length: 15
CDR3 protein: CASKKPGPNTGELFF
CDR3 DNA: TGCGCCAGCAAAAAACCGGGACCAAACACCGGGGAGCTGTTTTTT

V gene: TRBV7-8
D gene: .
J gene: TRBJ2-7
clone size: few
CDR3 length: 15
CDR3 protein: CASSLAGVSSYEQYF
CDR3 DNA: TGTGCCAGCAGCTTAGCAGGGGTCAGCTCCTACGAGCAGTACTTC

V gene: TRBV5-5
D gene: TRBD2
J gene: TRBJ2-3
clone size: few
CDR3 length: 16
CDR3 protein: CASSISGRAGTDTQYF
CDR3 DNA: TGTGCCAGCAGCATCTCCGGGAGGGCTGGTACAGATACGCAGTATTTT